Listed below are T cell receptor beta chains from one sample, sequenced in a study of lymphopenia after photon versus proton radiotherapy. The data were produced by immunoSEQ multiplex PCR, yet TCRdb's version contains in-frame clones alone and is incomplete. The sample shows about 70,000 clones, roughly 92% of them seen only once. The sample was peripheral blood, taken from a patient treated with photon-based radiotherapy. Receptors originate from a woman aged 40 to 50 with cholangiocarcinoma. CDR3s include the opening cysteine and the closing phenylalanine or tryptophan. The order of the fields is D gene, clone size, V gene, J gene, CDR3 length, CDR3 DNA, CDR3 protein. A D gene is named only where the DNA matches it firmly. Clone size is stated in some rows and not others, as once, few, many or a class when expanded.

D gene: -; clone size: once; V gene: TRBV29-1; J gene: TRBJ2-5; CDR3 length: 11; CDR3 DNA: TGCAGCGTTGGCTTCCAAGAGACCCAGTACTTC; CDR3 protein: CSVGFQETQYF
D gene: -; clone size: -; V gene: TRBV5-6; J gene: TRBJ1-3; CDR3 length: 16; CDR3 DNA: TGTGCCAGCAGCTCGGACGCGTTATTCTCTGGAAACACCATATATTTT; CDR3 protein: CASSSDALFSGNTIYF
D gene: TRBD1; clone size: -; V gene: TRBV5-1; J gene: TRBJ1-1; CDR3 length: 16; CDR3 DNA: TGCGCCAGCAGCTTGACGACAGGGCTCGGGGGCACTGAAGCTTTCTTT; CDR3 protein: CASSLTTGLGGTEAFF
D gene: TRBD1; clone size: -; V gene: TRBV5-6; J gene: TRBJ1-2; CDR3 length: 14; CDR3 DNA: TGTGCCAGCAGCTCCCCACAGGGGGCGGGTGGCTACACCTTC; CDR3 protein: CASSSPQGAGGYTF
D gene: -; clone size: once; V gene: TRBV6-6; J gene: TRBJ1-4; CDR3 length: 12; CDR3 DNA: TGTGCCAGCAGTTCCCCGGGTGAAAAACTGTTTTTT; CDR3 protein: CASSSPGEKLFF
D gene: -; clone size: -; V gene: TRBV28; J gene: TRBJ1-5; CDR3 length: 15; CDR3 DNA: TGTGCCAGCAGTTTATACAGATTTAGCAATCAGCCCCAGCATTTT; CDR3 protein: CASSLYRFSNQPQHF
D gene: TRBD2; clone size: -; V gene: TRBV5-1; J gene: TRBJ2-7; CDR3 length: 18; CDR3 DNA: TGCGCCAGCAGCTCGGGACTAGCGGGAGGGCCTCTCTCCTACGAGCAGTACTTC; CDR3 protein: CASSSGLAGGPLSYEQYF
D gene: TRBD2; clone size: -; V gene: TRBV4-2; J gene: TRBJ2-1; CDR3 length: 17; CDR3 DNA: TGTGCCAGCAGCCAAGATATAAGCGGGAGCTCCTACAATGAGCAGTTCTTC; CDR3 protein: CASSQDISGSSYNEQFF
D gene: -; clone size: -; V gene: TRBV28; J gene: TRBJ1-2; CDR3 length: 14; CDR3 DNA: TGTGCCAGCAGTTCTTCCGTACTATCCTATGGCTACACCTTC; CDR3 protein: CASSSSVLSYGYTF
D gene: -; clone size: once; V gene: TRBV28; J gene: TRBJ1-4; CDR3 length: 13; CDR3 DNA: TGTGCCAGCACTTTGGACAGAAATGAAAAACTGTTTTTT; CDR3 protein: CASTLDRNEKLFF
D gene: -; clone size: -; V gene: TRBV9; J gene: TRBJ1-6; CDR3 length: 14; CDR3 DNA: TGTGCCAGCAGCGTCGAGGCTTCGGGTTCACCCCTCCACTTT; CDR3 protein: CASSVEASGSPLHF
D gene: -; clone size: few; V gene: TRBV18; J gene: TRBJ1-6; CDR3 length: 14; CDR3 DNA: TGTGCCAGCTCACCACTAGGGGCAGGGTCACCCCTCCACTTT; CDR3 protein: CASSPLGAGSPLHF
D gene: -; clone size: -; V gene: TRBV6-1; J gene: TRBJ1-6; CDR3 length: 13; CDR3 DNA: TGTGCCAGCAGTGAGGGAGACAGGTCACCCCTCCACTTT; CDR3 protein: CASSEGDRSPLHF
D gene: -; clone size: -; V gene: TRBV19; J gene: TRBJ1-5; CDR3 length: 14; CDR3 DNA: TGTGCCAGTAGGGGACGGGTTCGGCTTCAGCCCCAGCATTTT; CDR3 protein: CASRGRVRLQPQHF
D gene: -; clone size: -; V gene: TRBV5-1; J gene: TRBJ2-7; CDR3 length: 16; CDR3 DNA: TGCGCCAGCAGCTACGACCGGGCGAGCCAGTCCTACGAGCAGTACTTC; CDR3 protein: CASSYDRASQSYEQYF
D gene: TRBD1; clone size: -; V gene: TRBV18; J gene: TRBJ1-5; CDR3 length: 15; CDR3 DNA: TGTGCCAGCTCACCACGGGAACAGGGGAATCAGCCCCAGCATTTT; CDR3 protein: CASSPREQGNQPQHF
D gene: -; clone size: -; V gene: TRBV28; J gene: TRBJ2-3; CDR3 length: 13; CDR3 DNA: TGTGCCAGCTTTCCCAGGGGTGCAGATACGCAGTATTTT; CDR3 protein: CASFPRGADTQYF
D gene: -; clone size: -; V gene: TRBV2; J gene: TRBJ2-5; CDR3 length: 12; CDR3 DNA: TGTGCCAGCCAGGAAGTCCAAGAGACCCAGTACTTC; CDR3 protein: CASQEVQETQYF
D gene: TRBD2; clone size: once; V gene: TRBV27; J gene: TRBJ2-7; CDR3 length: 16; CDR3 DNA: TGTGCCAGCAGTTTTTTGAGCGGGGGATCGTTCTACGAGCAGTACTTC; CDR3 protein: CASSFLSGGSFYEQYF
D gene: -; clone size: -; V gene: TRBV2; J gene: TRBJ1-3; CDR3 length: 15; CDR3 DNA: TGTGCCAGCAGTGATGGGGGGTTACTTGGAAACACCATATATTTT; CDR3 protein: CASSDGGLLGNTIYF
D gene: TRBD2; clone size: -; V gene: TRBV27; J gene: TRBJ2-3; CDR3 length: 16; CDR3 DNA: TGTGCCAGCAGTTTAACCGGGACTAGAGGCACAGATACGCAGTATTTT; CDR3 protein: CASSLTGTRGTDTQYF
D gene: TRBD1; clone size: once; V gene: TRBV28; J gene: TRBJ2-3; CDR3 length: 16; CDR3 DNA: TGTGCCAGCAGTTCCCCTACCTCAGGGGGTCTGGCTACGCAGTATTTT; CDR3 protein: CASSSPTSGGLATQYF
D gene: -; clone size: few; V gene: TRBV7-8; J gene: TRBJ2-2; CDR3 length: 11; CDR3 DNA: TGTGCCAGCAGCTTGTCTGGGGAGCTGTTTTTT; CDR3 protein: CASSLSGELFF
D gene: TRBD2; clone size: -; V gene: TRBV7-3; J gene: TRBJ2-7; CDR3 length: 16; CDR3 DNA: TGTGCCAGCAGCTTACCGGGACTAGCGGCTTCCTACGAGCAGTACTTC; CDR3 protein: CASSLPGLAASYEQYF
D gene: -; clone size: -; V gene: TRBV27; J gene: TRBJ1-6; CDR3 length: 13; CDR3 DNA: TGTGCCAGCACTACGGGCCAAAATTCACCCCTCCACTTT; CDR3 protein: CASTTGQNSPLHF
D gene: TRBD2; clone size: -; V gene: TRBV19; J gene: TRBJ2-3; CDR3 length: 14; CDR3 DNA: TGTGCCAGTTCGACTAGCGGTCGCACAGATACGCAGTATTTT; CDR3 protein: CASSTSGRTDTQYF
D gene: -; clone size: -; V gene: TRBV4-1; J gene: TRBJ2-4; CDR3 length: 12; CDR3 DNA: TGCGCCAGCAGCCGGGGACGAAACATTCAGTACTTC; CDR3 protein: CASSRGRNIQYF
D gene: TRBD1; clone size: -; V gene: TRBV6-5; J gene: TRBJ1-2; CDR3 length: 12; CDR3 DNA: TGTGCCAGCAGGGGACAGAACTATGGCTACACCTTC; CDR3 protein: CASRGQNYGYTF
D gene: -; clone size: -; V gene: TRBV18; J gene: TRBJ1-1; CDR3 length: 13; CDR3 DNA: TGTGCCAGCTCGTCGGACATGAACACTGAAGCTTTCTTT; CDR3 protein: CASSSDMNTEAFF
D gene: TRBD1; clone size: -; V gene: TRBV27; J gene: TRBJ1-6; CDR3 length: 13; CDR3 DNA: TGTGCCAGCAGTTTAGGGACAGATTCACCCCTCCACTTT; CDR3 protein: CASSLGTDSPLHF
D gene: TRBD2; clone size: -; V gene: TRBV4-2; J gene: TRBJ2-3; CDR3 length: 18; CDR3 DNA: TGTGCCAGCAGCCAGGACGGGACTAGGAGGTCTCGCACAGATACGCAGTATTTT; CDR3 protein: CASSQDGTRRSRTDTQYF
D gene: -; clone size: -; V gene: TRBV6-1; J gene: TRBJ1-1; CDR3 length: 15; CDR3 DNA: TGTGCCAGCAGCGATGGACAGTTCCTCTACTCGGAAGCTTTCTTT; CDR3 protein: CASSDGQFLYSEAFF
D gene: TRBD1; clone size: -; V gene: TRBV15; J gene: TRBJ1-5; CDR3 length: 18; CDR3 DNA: TGTGCCACCAGCAGAGATTCTAATACCGGTACAGGGGCTCAGCCCCAGCATTTT; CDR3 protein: CATSRDSNTGTGAQPQHF
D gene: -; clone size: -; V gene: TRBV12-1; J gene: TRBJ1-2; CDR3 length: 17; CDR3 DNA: TGTGCCAGCAGTCCTGCCGAGGGACAGGGGACGACTCATGGCTACACCTTC; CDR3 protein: CASSPAEGQGTTHGYTF
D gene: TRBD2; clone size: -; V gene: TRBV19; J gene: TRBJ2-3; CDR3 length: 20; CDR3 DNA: TGTGCCAGTAGTGCCAGGACTAGCGGGGGGGCCTCTGCTAGCACAGATACGCAGTATTTT; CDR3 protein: CASSARTSGGASASTDTQYF
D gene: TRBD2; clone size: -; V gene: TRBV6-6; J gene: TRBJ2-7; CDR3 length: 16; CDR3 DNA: TGTGCCAGCAGTTGGGTAGGAGCGGGGGGTGCCTACGAGCAGTACTTC; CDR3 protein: CASSWVGAGGAYEQYF
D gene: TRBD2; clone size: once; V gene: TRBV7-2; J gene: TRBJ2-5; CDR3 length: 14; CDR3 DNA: TGTGCCAGCAGCCTTAGCGGGCCCCAAGAGACCCAGTACTTC; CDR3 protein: CASSLSGPQETQYF
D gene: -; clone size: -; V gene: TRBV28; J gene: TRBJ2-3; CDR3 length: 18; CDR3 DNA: TGTGCCAGCAGTTACCCCGCGGGGTTGGATTATAGCACAGATACGCAGTATTTT; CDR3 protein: CASSYPAGLDYSTDTQYF
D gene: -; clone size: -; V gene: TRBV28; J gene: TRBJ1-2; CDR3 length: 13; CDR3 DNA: TGTGCCAGCAGTTTCCAGAGTACTTATGGCTACACCTTC; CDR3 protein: CASSFQSTYGYTF
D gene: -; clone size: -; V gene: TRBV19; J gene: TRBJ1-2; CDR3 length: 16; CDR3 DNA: TGTGCCAGTACCTTCACACGGTTGGGAATCCACTATGGCTACACCTTC; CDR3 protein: CASTFTRLGIHYGYTF
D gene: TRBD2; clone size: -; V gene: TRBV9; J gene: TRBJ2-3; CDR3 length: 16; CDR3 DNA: TGTGCCAGCAGCGTCGGACTAGCGGAAAGCACAGATACGCAGTATTTT; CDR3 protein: CASSVGLAESTDTQYF
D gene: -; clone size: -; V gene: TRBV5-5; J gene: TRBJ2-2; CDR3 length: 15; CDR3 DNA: TGTGCCAGCAGCCCGGCGCCTAGCGTCACCGGGGAGCTGTTTTTT; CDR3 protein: CASSPAPSVTGELFF
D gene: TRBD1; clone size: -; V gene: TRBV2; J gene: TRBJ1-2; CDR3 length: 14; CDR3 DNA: TGTGCCAGCAGTGGACAGGGGTCTCTCTATGGCTACACCTTC; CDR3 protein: CASSGQGSLYGYTF
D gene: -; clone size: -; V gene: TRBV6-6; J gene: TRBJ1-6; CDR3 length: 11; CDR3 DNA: TGTGCCAGCAGCACAAATTCACCCCTCCACTTT; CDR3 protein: CASSTNSPLHF
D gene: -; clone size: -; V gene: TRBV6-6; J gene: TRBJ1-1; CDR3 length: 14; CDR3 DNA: TGTGCCAGCAGTTACTCGGGGGGGCATACTGAAGCTTTCTTT; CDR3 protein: CASSYSGGHTEAFF
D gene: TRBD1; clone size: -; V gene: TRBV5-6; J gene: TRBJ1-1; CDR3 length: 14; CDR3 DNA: TGTGCCAGCGGTGGACAGGGCTATAATACTGAAGCTTTCTTT; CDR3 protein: CASGGQGYNTEAFF
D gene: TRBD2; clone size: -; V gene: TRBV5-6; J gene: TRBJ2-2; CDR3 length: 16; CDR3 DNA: TGTGCCAGCAGCTTCGCGGGGGGGCCGGACACCGGGGAGCTGTTTTTT; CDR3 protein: CASSFAGGPDTGELFF
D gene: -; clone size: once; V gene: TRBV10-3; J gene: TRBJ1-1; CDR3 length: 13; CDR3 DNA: TGTGCCACCGGTTTAGGTCCGAACACTGAAGCTTTCTTT; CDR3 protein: CATGLGPNTEAFF
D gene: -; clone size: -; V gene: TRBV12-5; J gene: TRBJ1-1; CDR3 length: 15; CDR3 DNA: TGTGCTAGTGGTTTGGTATCCGGGACGGTCCCTGAAGCTTTCTTT; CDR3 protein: CASGLVSGTVPEAFF
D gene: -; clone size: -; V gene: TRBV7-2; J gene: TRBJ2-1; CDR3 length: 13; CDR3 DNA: TGTGCCAGCAGCTCCCCAGTAACGAATGAGCAGTTCTTC; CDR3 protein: CASSSPVTNEQFF
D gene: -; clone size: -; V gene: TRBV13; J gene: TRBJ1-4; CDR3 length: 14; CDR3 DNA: TGTGCCAGCAGCTCTAGGGTCGGGCGAGAAAAACTGTTTTTT; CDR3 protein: CASSSRVGREKLFF
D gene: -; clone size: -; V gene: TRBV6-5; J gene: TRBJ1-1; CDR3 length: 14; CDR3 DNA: TGTGCCAGCAGTTACGCGGCGCCGAACACTGAAGCTTTCTTT; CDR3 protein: CASSYAAPNTEAFF
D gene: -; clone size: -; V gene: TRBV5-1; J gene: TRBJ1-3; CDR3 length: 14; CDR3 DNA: TGCGCCAGCAGGGCAGTAGCTTCGGGAAACACCATATATTTT; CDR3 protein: CASRAVASGNTIYF
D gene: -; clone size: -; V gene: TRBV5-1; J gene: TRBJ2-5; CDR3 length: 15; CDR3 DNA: TGCGCCAGCAGCTTGGGGAACAACGGAGGGGAGACCCAGTACTTC; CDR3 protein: CASSLGNNGGETQYF
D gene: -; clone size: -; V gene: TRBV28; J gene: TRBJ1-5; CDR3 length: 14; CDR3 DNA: TGTGCCAGCAGTCTAACAGGGAACGGTCAGCCCCAGCATTTT; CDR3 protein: CASSLTGNGQPQHF
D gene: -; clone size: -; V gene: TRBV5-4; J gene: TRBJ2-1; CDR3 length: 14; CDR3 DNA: TGTGCCAGCAAGCTTGGGGGGCTGGGCAATGAGCAGTTCTTC; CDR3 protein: CASKLGGLGNEQFF
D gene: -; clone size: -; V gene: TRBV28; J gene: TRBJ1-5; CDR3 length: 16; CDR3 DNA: TGTGCCAGCAGTTCGACCGCAGGTCTGGGCAATCAGCCCCAGCATTTT; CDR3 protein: CASSSTAGLGNQPQHF
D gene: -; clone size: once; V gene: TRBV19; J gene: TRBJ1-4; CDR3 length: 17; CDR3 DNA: TGTGCCAGTAGTATAGAGGAGACCAGGAGGACTAATGAAAAACTGTTTTTT; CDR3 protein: CASSIEETRRTNEKLFF
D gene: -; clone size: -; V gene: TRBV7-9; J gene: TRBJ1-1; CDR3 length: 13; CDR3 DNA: TGTGCCAGCAGCTTAGTACAGGACCCTGAAGCTTTCTTT; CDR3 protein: CASSLVQDPEAFF
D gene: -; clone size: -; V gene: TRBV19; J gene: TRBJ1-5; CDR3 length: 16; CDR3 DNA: TGTGCCAGTAGTATACGGGGTCAGGGTAGCAATCAGCCCCAGCATTTT; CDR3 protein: CASSIRGQGSNQPQHF